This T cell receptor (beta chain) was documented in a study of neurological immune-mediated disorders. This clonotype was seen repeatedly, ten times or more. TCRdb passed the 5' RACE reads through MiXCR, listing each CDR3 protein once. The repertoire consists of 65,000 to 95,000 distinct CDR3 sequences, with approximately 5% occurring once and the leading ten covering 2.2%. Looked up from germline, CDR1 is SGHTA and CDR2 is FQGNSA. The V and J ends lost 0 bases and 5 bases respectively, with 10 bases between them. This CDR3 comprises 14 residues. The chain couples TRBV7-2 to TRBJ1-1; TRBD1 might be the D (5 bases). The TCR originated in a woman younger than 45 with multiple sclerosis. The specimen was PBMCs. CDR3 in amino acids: CASSLAQGGTEAFF. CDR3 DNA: TGTGCCAGCAGCTTAGCCCAGGGTGGGACTGAAGCTTTCTTT.